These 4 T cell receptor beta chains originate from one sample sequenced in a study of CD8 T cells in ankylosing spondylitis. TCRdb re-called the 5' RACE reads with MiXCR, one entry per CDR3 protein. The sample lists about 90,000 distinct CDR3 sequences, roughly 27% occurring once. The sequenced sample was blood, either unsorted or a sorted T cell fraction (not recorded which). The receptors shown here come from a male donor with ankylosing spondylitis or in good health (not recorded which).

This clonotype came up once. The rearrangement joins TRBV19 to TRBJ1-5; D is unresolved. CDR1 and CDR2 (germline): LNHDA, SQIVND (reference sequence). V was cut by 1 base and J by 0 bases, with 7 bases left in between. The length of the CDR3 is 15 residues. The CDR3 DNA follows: TGTGCCAGTAGTATAGTGGCCACTAGCAATCAGCCCCAGCATTTT. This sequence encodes CASSIVATSNQPQHF.

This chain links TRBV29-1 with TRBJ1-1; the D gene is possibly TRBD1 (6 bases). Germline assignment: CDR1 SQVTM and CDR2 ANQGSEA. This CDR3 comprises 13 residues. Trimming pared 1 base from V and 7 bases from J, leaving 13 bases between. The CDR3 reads CSVEGTAGGEAFF. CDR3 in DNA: TGCAGCGTTGAAGGGACAGCGGGCGGTGAAGCTTTCTTT.

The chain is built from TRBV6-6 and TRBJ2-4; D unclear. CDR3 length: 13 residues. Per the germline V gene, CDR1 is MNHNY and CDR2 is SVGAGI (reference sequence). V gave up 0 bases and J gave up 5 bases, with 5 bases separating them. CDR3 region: CASSYSTENIQYF. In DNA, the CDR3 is TGTGCCAGCAGTTACTCGACGGAAAACATTCAGTACTTC.

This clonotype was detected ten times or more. The CDR3 region is CSAHRGTGSETQYF. The CDR3 bases are TGCAGTGCCCACCGGGGGACAGGGTCAGAGACCCAGTACTTC. The chain couples TRBV20-1 to TRBJ2-5, with 9 bases that match TRBD1. Per germline, CDR1 DFQATT and CDR2 SNEGSKA (reference sequence). Trimming cost V 6 bases and J 4 bases; bases outside gene matches: 9. CDR3 size: 14 residues.